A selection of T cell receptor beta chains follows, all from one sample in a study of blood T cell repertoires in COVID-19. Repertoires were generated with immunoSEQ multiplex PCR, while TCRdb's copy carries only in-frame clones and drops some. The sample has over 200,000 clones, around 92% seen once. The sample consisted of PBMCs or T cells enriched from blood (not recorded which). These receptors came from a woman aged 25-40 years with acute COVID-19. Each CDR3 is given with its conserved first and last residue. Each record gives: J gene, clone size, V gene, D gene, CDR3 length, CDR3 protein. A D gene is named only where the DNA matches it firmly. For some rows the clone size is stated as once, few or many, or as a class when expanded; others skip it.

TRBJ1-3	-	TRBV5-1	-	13	CASSSQGLDTIYF
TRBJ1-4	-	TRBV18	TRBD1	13	CASQGQANEKLFF
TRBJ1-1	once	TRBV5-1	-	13	CASTPGGRAEAFF
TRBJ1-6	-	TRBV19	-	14	CASSRGQTNSPLHF
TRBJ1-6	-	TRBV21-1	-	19	CASSKVGPQASSYNSPLHF
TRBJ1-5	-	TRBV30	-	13	CAWSVQGDQPQHF
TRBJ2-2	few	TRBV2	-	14	CASIHSSNTGELFF
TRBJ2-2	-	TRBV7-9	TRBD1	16	CASTLGTGTGTGELFF
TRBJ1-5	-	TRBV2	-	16	CASSATTGLRGQPQHF
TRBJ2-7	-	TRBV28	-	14	CASSLGGGGYEQYF
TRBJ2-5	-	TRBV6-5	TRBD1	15	CASSRTGGVEETQYF